This TCR beta chain was sequenced in a study of cytomegalovirus exposure and HLA in healthy donors (dated by TCRdb to 2015 to 2018). For the study in its entirety: In an earlier analysis of under 600 of the donors, 276 Gb of sequence data and 90 million to 120 million unique TCR beta sequences from about 190 million T cells were reported. The study profiled the T cell repertoires of around 700 subjects by immunosequencing and related them to cytomegalovirus serostatus. In an earlier analysis of about 590 of the donors, high-throughput TCR beta sequencing was used to judge whether each TCR beta V gene segment behaved as functional or pseudogenic. The study aimed to test whether cataloging public T cell receptors could reveal signatures of past pathogen exposure. An early release covering some 640 HLA-typed donors comprised 300 to 350 gigabases of sequencing data and roughly 85 million unique TCR sequences. The number of typed donors differed by locus: 629-630 for A, B, C, DRB1 and DQB1; 500 to 550 for DQA1; 606 for DPA1; and 450 to 480 for DPB1. To predict cytomegalovirus infection status, the study combined high-throughput TCR immunosequencing, statistical association of individual TCRs with disease status, and machine learning. Among under 450 genotyped donors of the cohort, an average of around 240,000 unique TCR beta nucleotide sequences were sequenced per donor, about a sixth of them non-productive. Both class I and class II loci were covered by HLA typing, at four-digit resolution. All discovery cohort repertoires had been generated on a single sequencing platform. Roughly five DR-DQ haplotypes were handled as single units for association and clustering, since linkage in the cohort was strong. Among the roughly 400 genotyped donors, around 81% belonged to the genetic ancestry cluster associated with self-reported Caucasian donors. In the later analysis, no new phenotypic data were used to find candidate immune exposures; instead, reliance was placed on TCR beta sequences and their occurrence across donors. A later genetic analysis took genome-wide SNP genotypes for about 55% of the 666 donors and used that subset as a discovery cohort. A separate validation cohort of 90 to 150 different subjects was used in addition to the approximately 700-subject first cohort. A later analysis re-analyzed previously published TCR beta repertoires from 666 donors and added high-resolution HLA genotyping to study TCR occurrence patterns. Donor age, sex, ethnicity and CMV serostatus were compiled alongside the repertoire data. What the study reported, not specific to this receptor: Because HLA typing was missing for some donors at each locus, association tests included only the typed subset. An association between a missense DCLRE1C variant and V-gene and J-gene trimming of TCR beta chains was found in a later genetic analysis and replicated in an independent cohort. Correlated functional status among segregating V segments might reflect linkage disequilibrium, but an unknown experimental factor could not be ruled out. In vitro tests confirmed that three of the cytomegalovirus-associated TCR beta chains recognize cytomegalovirus antigens. A later analysis found that TCR association rates varied across HLA loci, with DRB1 alleles showing the most associated TCRs and HLA-C alleles the fewest. Some IMGT-functional V segments, including TRBV6-2 and TRBV6-3, could not be distinguished by the 87-base-pair reads and were therefore excluded. A later analysis found that most CMV-associated TCR beta chains appeared HLA-restricted, with HLA associations seemingly driven largely by CMV exposure. A further reported finding was that TCR beta sequences accurately predicted the HLA-A and HLA-B alleles for most subjects in the first cohort. Several of the top co-occurrence clusters appeared to be linked to parvovirus B19, influenza, CMV and Epstein-Barr virus, according to a later analysis. Most TCR sequences were observed very rarely across donors, whereas some public TCRs were present in many individuals. A cluster of highly shared sequence variants was judged likely to be a technical artifact of the sequencing pipeline. Presence/absence analyses assumed roughly uniform sequencing depth across donors, an assumption that may not hold. Over 15 rarely observed V segments, including chromosome 9 orphons, were excluded from the earlier analysis of approximately 500 of the donors because counts were too low. Only TCR beta chains were sequenced in this cohort, and the absence of alpha or paired-chain data limited detectable features. In a later analysis, some 17,000 TCR beta sequences were associated with specific HLA alleles at a false discovery rate of 0.05. The classifier was reported to diagnose cytomegalovirus status with high specificity and sensitivity in both the original and validation cohorts. Compared with equally common non-associated chains, HLA-associated TCR beta chains in a later analysis were more clonally expanded and had lower generation probabilities. Compared with the 666-donor mean, donors in an Asian-associated ancestry cluster had fewer N-insertions in productive TCRs, according to a later genetic analysis. The only immune exposure information available for the cohort was CMV serostatus. In an earlier analysis of fewer than 700 of the donors, most TCR beta V segments appeared in productive rearrangements about 87% or about 30% of the time, broadly matching IMGT annotations. The study gave a list of 150 to 200 TCR beta chains associated with cytomegalovirus. Strong co-occurrence of HLA alleles, especially DR and DQ, made assigning TCR associations to individual alleles difficult. It was suggested by the authors that the approach could potentially be generalized to other disease states and immunological phenotypes.

The library was obtained by the immunoSEQ multiplex PCR assay. A mixture of 60 forward primers for TCR Vbeta segments and 13 reverse primers for TCR Jbeta segments was used in the multiplex PCR. A multiplex PCR assay on genomic DNA amplified the CDR3 region of rearranged TCR beta genes. On the Illumina HiSeq System, the amplified TCR beta libraries were sequenced as 87-base-pair reads. The published analysis was carried out like this. A later analysis counted 65 million to 90 million unique TCR beta chains across the 600 to 850 repertoires, and around 9.9 million of these chains were shared by at least two donors. To remove PCR and sequencing errors, raw reads were error-corrected and collapsed into unique sequences using a nearest-neighbor algorithm that merged closely related sequences. Alignment of CDR3 sequences to IMGT reference sequences was used to assign V, D and J gene segments. For a sequence to be retained, at least a six-nucleotide match to both a V gene segment and a J gene segment was required. A rearrangement counted as productive if the CDR3 had no stop codons and remained in frame with V and J, and every other rearrangement counted as non-productive. CDR3 was defined according to IMGT convention as the region running from the second conserved V-encoded cysteine to the conserved J-encoded phenylalanine. The earlier analysis of roughly 590 of the donors excluded sequences that lacked an unambiguous match to a single V gene segment. In an earlier analysis of more than 500 of the donors, a V segment was called functional when productive rearrangements were above 56.7%, and segregating when the standard deviation between donors exceeded 5%. A statistical classification framework was built to diagnose cytomegalovirus status from the catalog of TCR beta chain sequences. V and J gene assignment, in a later analysis, came from comparing TCR nucleotide sequences with IMGT/GENE-DB human TR gene sequences. The TCRdist pipeline was used in a later analysis to assign CDR3 sequences and most-parsimonious VDJ recombination scenarios. In a later analysis, every TCR beta chain was defined by the combination of its CDR3 amino acid sequence and its V-gene family, and reads without a unique V-gene family were dropped. To address suspected cross-contamination and a sequencing artifact, a later analysis removed around 600 highly shared, low-generation-probability nucleotide sequences. For each public chain, a later analysis derived a clonal expansion index from normalized ranks of inferred template counts within each repertoire. In a later analysis, generation probabilities were computed with a VDJ recombination model fitted to out-of-frame rearrangements, and the resulting probabilities were checked against IGoR. In a later analysis, hypergeometric tests were used to score TCR-TCR, TCR-HLA and TCR-CMV co-occurrence, with a repertoire-size bias correction applied to TCR pairs. False discovery rates were estimated in a later analysis by permuting HLA or CMV assignments 20 times. A later analysis grouped co-occurring TCRs with DBSCAN, adding TCRdist sequence similarity when clustering within HLA-allele-positive subsets. Repertoires with fewer than 30,000 or more than 120,000 public chains were left out of co-occurrence clustering, as were five repertoires with anomalous nucleotide sharing. Held by TCRdb, this immuneACCESS table contains in-frame sequences only and omits some clones. Under half of the omission traces to an unresolved V gene where checked; the cause of the rest is unknown. Clone size and V and J calls were adopted from that table, with D and trimming inferred from the DNA. The sample's table lists a count of about 160,000 clones. Together, the top ten hold approximately 2.3% of the sample.

Inclusive of the bounding cysteine and phenylalanine, the CDR3 is 17 residues long. The entry retains the CDR3 DNA only, 51 bases that are in frame from base 1. CDR1 MNHEY and CDR2 SMNVEV were looked up in the germline V gene (reference sequence). V gives up 8 bases and J gives up 2 bases, and the segment between their germline ends measures 25 bases. Comment on this clone: Its antigen remains unidentified.

The cohort was made up of approximately 700 healthy bone marrow donors. Cohort members were all nominally healthy when sampled, although unrecorded immune exposures were likely present. The donor was CMV seronegative and belonged to the group of roughly 330 seronegative cohort members. Every donor gave a peripheral blood sample, and the peripheral blood mononuclear cells from that sample were used for TCR beta sequencing. The Qiagen DNeasy Blood Extraction Kit was used to extract genomic DNA from the blood cell samples. The source material was PBMCs. The TCR originated in a man aged 30-40 years in good health and CMV-seronegative. The rearrangement combines TRBV27 with TRBJ2-7; the best D guess is TRBD1, with 7 bases matching. The CDR3 protein sequence reads: CASRPRETGPNPYEQYF. DNA sequence: TGTGCCAGCCGCCCCCGGGAGACAGGGCCTAACCCCTACGAGCAGTACTTC.